This TCR beta chain was identified in a study of shared clonotypes between healthy human individuals. The V and J ends lost 3 bases and 1 base, in that order; junction bases with no gene match: 3. The CDR3 is made up of 15 amino acids. The V gene's germline CDR1 is LNHDA and CDR2 SQIVND (reference sequence). The protocol was immunoSEQ multiplex PCR, while the TCRdb copy is restricted to in-frame clones and leaves out a portion. This sample carries 2 million to 2.5 million clones, approximately 90% of them seen once, and the ten largest clones take 0.3% to 0.45%. The sample was naive CD4+ T cells from PBMCs. Subset indicated: CD45RA+ positively selected. The TCR was taken from a man between 18 and 35 years old in good health. Some clones in this sample may be carry-over from other donors' samples. The J gene is TRBJ1-1, the V gene TRBV19; 9 bases map to TRBD1. The CDR3 loop reads CASSITGGWNTEAFF. Written as DNA, the CDR3 is TGTGCCAGTAGTATTACAGGGGGCTGGAACACTGAAGCTTTCTTT.